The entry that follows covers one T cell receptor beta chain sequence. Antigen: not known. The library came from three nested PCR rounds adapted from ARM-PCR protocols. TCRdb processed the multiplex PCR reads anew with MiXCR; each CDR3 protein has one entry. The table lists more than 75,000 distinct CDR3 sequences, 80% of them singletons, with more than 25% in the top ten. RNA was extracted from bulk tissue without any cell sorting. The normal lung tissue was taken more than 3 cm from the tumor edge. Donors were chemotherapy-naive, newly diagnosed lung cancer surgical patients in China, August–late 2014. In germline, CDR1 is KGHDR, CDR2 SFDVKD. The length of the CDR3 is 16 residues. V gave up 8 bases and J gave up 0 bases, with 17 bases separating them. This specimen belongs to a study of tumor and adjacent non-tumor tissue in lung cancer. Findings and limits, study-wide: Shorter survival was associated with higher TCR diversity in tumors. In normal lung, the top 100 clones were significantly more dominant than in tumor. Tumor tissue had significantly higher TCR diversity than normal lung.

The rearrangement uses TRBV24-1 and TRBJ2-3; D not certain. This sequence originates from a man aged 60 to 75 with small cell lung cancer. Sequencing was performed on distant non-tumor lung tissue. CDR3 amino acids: CATNGGRADSTDTQYF. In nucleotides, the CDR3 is TGTGCCACCAATGGTGGACGAGCCGATAGCACAGATACGCAGTATTTT.